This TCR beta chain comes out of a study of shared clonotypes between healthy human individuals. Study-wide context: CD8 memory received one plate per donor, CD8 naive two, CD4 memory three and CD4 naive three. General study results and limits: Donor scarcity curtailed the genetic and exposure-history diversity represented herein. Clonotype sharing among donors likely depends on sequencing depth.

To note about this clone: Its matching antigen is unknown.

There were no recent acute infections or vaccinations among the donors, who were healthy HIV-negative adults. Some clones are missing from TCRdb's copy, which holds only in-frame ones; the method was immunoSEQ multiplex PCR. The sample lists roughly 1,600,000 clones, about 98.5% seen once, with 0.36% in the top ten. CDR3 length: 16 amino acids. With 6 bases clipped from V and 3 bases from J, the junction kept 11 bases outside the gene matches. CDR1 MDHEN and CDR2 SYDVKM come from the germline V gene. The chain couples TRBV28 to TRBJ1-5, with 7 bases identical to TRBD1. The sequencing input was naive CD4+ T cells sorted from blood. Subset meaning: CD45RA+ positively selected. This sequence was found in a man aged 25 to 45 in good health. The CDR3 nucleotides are TGTGCCAGCAGGCTAGAAATCGACAGGGTCAATCAGCCCCAGCATTTT. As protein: CASRLEIDRVNQPQHF.